These 28 T cell receptor beta chains originate from one sample sequenced in a study of shared clonotypes between healthy human individuals. Only in-frame clones appear in the TCRdb table, and some are missing; sequencing was by immunoSEQ multiplex PCR. The repertoire has around 480,000 clones, 60% to 80% of them found once; the top ten carry roughly an eighth. The sequencing input was PBMCs. These receptor sequences come from a middle-aged woman in good health. Some clones in this sample may be carry-over from other donors' samples.

This clone was detected once. This chain links TRBV7-9 with TRBJ1-1; D unclear. The CDR3 has 14 amino acids. Trimming cost V 5 bases and J 0 bases, with 10 bases left between them. The germline V gene encodes CDR1 SEHNR and CDR2 FQNEAQ (reference sequence). The CDR3 DNA is TGTGCCAGCAGCAACGCTTGGATGAACACTGAAGCTTTCTTT. It specifies CASSNAWMNTEAFF.

J is TRBJ2-1 and V is TRBV4-1; D remains ambiguous. The CDR3 spans 13 residues. The V end was cut by 0 bases, the J end by 6 bases, with 6 bases between. The germline CDR1 and CDR2 sequences are MGHRA and YSYEKL. CDR3 sequence (DNA): TGCGCCAGCAGCCAAGAGGTCTTCAATGAGCAGTTCTTC. It encodes CASSQEVFNEQFF.

V gene TRBV19 combines with J gene TRBJ2-5; 9 bases agree with TRBD1. V lost 5 bases to trimming and J lost 6 bases; unmatched junction nucleotides: 7. This CDR3 has 14 amino acids. Germline loops: CDR1 LNHDA, CDR2 SQIVND (reference sequence). The CDR3 bases are TGTGCCAGTAGTCCAAAGGACAGGGGAAAGACCCAGTACTTC. Amino acids: CASSPKDRGKTQYF.

The sample holds a few counts of this clone. The chain links TRBV28 to TRBJ1-1; D is unresolved. Trimming stripped 5 bases from V and 2 bases from J, with 15 bases between. The germline V gene encodes CDR1 MDHEN and CDR2 SYDVKM. CDR3 length: 15 amino acids. Here the CDR3 reads CASSPPLRINTEAFF. As DNA, the CDR3 is TGTGCCAGCAGTCCCCCCCTTCGCATTAACACTGAAGCTTTCTTT.

This clone was found once. The chain has TRBV30 and TRBJ1-1; D is ambiguous. The CDR3 length is 12 residues. V lost 0 bases to trimming and J lost 7 bases, with 9 bases between them. Per the germline V gene, CDR1 is GTSNPN and CDR2 is SVGIG (reference sequence). The CDR3 reads CAWSVFGREAFF. The CDR3 coding sequence is TGTGCCTGGAGTGTATTTGGGCGTGAAGCTTTCTTT.

The rearrangement uses TRBV5-1 and TRBJ2-3; 8 bases align to TRBD1. The V segment lost 4 bases and the J segment 2 bases; nucleotides outside the gene matches: 6. Germline V CDR1 and CDR2: SGHRS, YFSETQ. This CDR3 contains 15 residues. DNA for the CDR3: TGCGCCAGCAGCCCCGGGACAGGTGCCACAGATACGCAGTATTTT. It is translated as CASSPGTGATDTQYF.

This clone was seen only a few times. V and J are TRBV19 and TRBJ1-2; 10 bases are a match to TRBD1. The germline gives CDR1 LNHDA, CDR2 SQIVND (reference sequence). V trimming: 8 bases; J trimming: 8 bases; junction bases outside the gene matches: 14. The CDR3 contains 15 residues. CDR3 DNA: TGTGCCAGTCTCACTTGGGACAGGGGTCCTGAAGGCTACACCTTC. It translates to CASLTWDRGPEGYTF.

The genes are TRBV11-2 and TRBJ2-7, with D uncertain. The V gene's germline CDR1 is SGHAT and CDR2 FQNNGV. The germline V and J ends were trimmed by 0 bases and 2 bases, with 8 bases remaining between them. The CDR3 contains 14 residues. The DNA of the CDR3 is TGTGCCAGCAGCTTAGAACCAGGCCCCTACGAGCAGTACTTC. This translates into CASSLEPGPYEQYF.

The chain couples TRBV27 to TRBJ2-1; tentative D call: TRBD1 (5 bases). The length of the CDR3 is 15 residues. V was cut by 5 bases and J by 4 bases, with 15 bases left in between. Per germline, CDR1 MNHEY and CDR2 SMNVEV (reference sequence). The CDR3 protein is CASSGAASPYNEQFF. CDR3 sequence (DNA): TGTGCCAGCAGTGGGGCCGCCTCCCCGTACAATGAGCAGTTCTTC.

The chain carries TRBV9 and TRBJ2-3; tentatively, D is TRBD2 (6 bases). Trimming took off 0 bases at V and 4 bases at J, with 9 bases between the two ends. CDR3 length: 14 residues. Per germline, CDR1 SGDLS and CDR2 YYNGEE. This CDR3 reads CASSVGGVADTQYF. In DNA form, the CDR3 reads TGTGCCAGCAGCGTAGGGGGGGTCGCAGATACGCAGTATTTT. Based on the CDR3 plus reference TRBV9 and TRBJ2-3, the full variable domain is DSGVTQTPKHLITATGQRVTLRCSPRSGDLSVYWYQQSLDQGLQFLIQYYNGEERAKGNILERFSAQQFPDLHSELNLSSLELGDSALYFCASSVGGVADTQYFGPGTRLTVL.

The chain recombines TRBV7-9 with TRBJ2-7; TRBD1 matches 7 bases. Germline V CDR1 and CDR2: SEHNR, FQNEAQ (reference sequence). The CDR3 runs 14 residues. Trimming cost V 2 bases and J 6 bases; bases outside gene matches: 7. The chain's CDR3 is CASSLTGVRSEQYF. In DNA form, the CDR3 reads TGTGCCAGCAGCTTAACAGGGGTTAGGAGCGAGCAGTACTTC.

The rearrangement joins TRBV2 to TRBJ1-4; D remains ambiguous. CDR1 is SNHLY and CDR2 is FYNNEI in the germline V gene. The CDR3 runs 14 residues. Trimming stripped 0 bases from V and 5 bases from J, with 7 bases between. CDR3 sequence: CASSEAGTNEKLFF. In DNA, the CDR3 is TGTGCCAGCAGTGAAGCCGGTACGAATGAAAAACTGTTTTTT.

In the case of this clone: This CDR3 is also generated by other DNA sequences in the sample. The chain has TRBV15 and TRBJ2-1; 7 bases agree with TRBD2. V gave up 6 bases and J gave up 9 bases; unmatched junction bases: 17. Germline CDR1 reads LNHNV; CDR2 reads YYDKDF (reference sequence). CDR3 size: 16 residues. CDR3 in amino acids: CATSLYPREVQVEQFF. The CDR3 region has the DNA TGTGCCACCAGTCTATACCCACGGGAGGTCCAGGTTGAGCAGTTCTTC.

This clone showed up many times. The chain employs TRBV29-1 and TRBJ1-1; D is undetermined. V shed 4 bases and J shed 3 bases, with 12 bases lying between them. Germline V gene sequence: CDR1 SQVTM, CDR2 ANQGSEA. The CDR3 runs 13 residues. DNA for the CDR3: TGCAGCGTTGGAGGGAGGTTAGACACTGAAGCTTTCTTT. Encoded protein: CSVGGRLDTEAFF.

The chain is built from TRBV13 and TRBJ2-7, with D unclear. This CDR3 has 12 residues. Germline values: CDR1 PRHDT, CDR2 FYEKMQ (reference sequence). Trimming cost V 6 bases and J 2 bases, with 8 bases left between them. The CDR3 is CASSSEPYEQYF. The CDR3 bases are TGTGCCAGCAGTTCAGAGCCCTACGAGCAGTACTTC.

In this sample, this clone turned up once. The V call is TRBV5-1, the J call TRBJ2-1; 9 bases match TRBD2. CDR1 and CDR2 (germline): SGHRS, YFSETQ. The ends lost 0 bases at V and 5 bases at J; junction bases unmatched: 3. The CDR3 runs to 15 residues. The CDR3, as DNA: TGCGCCAGCAGCTTGGAGAGGACTAGCGACAATGAGCAGTTCTTC. It encodes CASSLERTSDNEQFF.

The V call is TRBV5-4, the J call TRBJ2-7; 8 nucleotides match TRBD2. Looked up from germline, CDR1 is SGHNT and CDR2 is YYREEE (reference sequence). This CDR3 has 17 amino acids. With 6 bases clipped from V and 4 bases from J, the junction kept 18 bases outside the gene matches. CDR3 protein: CASTNPTSGGGRYEQYF. The DNA of the CDR3 is TGTGCCAGCACCAACCCAACGAGTGGGGGCGGGAGGTACGAGCAGTACTTC.

This clone appeared once. The chain employs TRBV6-4 and TRBJ2-5; perhaps TRBD2 as D (6 bases). CDR1 is MRHNA, CDR2 SNTAGT, per germline. The CDR3 is 16 residues long. V dropped 3 bases and J dropped 3 bases, with 17 bases sitting between them. CDR3 sequence: CASSETPGAGKETQYF. The CDR3, as DNA: TGTGCCAGCAGTGAAACCCCTGGAGCGGGTAAAGAGACCCAGTACTTC.

The chain combines TRBV11-2 with TRBJ1-4, with D unresolved. This CDR3 has 18 amino acids. V lost 1 base and J lost 0, with 15 bases in between. CDR1 SGHAT and CDR2 FQNNGV come from the germline V gene. The CDR3 is CASSLGVADFATNEKLFF. Written as DNA, the CDR3 is TGTGCCAGCAGCTTAGGTGTAGCAGACTTCGCAACTAATGAAAAACTGTTTTTT. Filled out from reference TRBV11-2 and TRBJ1-4, the complete variable domain reads EAGVAQSPRYKIIEKRQSVAFWCNPISGHATLYWYQQILGQGPKLLIQFQNNGVVDDSQLPKDRFSAERLKGVDSTLKIQPAKLEDSAVYLCASSLGVADFATNEKLFFGSGTQLSVL.

This chain joins TRBV5-1 and TRBJ2-7; perhaps TRBD1 as D (5 bases). V lost 4 bases and J lost 1, with 18 bases in between. Germline V CDR1 and CDR2: SGHRS, YFSETQ. The CDR3 length is 16 residues. DNA for the CDR3: TGCGCCAGCAGCGACCTCGTTGGGGCGGAATCCTACGAGCAGTACTTC. As protein: CASSDLVGAESYEQYF.

About this clone itself: Other DNA sequences in this sample translate to the same CDR3. The gene calls are TRBV18 and TRBJ2-7; no clear D. Trimming shortened V by 0 bases and J by 0 bases, and 3 bases separated the two germline ends. The CDR3 is made up of 13 amino acids. CDR1 and CDR2 (germline): KGHSH, LQKENI. Here the CDR3 reads CASSPPFSYEQYF. The CDR3 region has the DNA TGTGCCAGCTCACCACCATTCTCCTACGAGCAGTACTTC.

The chain recombines TRBV7-8 with TRBJ2-5; D gene uncertain. The CDR3 loop spans 13 amino acids. CDR1 is SGHVS, CDR2 FQNEAQ, per germline. Trimming removed 1 base at V and 13 bases at J, with 16 bases between. The CDR3 sequence: CASSLDVGNMRYF. The DNA for the CDR3 is TGTGCCAGCAGCTTAGACGTGGGCAATATGCGGTACTTC.

The chain recombines TRBV9 with TRBJ2-7; tentatively, D is TRBD2 (5 bases). The CDR3 spans 14 residues. The germline V and J ends were trimmed by 2 bases and 3 bases, with 12 bases remaining between them. The germline V gene encodes CDR1 SGDLS and CDR2 YYNGEE. CDR3 bases: TGTGCCAGCAGCGTGGGAGACACTGACTACGAGCAGTACTTC. This translates into CASSVGDTDYEQYF. Supplemented by reference TRBV9 and TRBJ2-7, the full variable domain reads DSGVTQTPKHLITATGQRVTLRCSPRSGDLSVYWYQQSLDQGLQFLIQYYNGEERAKGNILERFSAQQFPDLHSELNLSSLELGDSALYFCASSVGDTDYEQYFGPGTRLTVT.

The chain uses TRBV5-1 and TRBJ2-1; D not resolved. Looked up from germline, CDR1 is SGHRS and CDR2 is YFSETQ. CDR3 length: 12 residues. The V and J ends lost 0 bases and 7 bases respectively, with 5 bases between them. The CDR3 coding sequence is TGCGCCAGCAGCTTGGCGGAGAATGAGCAGTTCTTC. This encodes CASSLAENEQFF.

The V call is TRBV21-1, the J call TRBJ2-7. TRBV21-1 is a pseudogene. The CDR3 sequence is 13 residues long. DNA for the CDR3: TGTGCCAGCAGCTCCAGGGGGAGGGATCAAGGGTACTTC. Protein sequence: CASSSRGRDQGYF.

The chain recombines TRBV11-2 with TRBJ2-7; D is possibly TRBD1 (6 bases). Germline V gene data show CDR1 as SGHAT and CDR2 as FQNNGV. V lost 8 bases and J lost 12, with 17 bases in between. The CDR3 length is 11 residues. Here the CDR3 DNA reads TGTGCCAGCGGAGCCGGACAGAGGACGTACTTC. Its translation is CASGAGQRTYF.

The chain couples TRBV5-1 to TRBJ2-5; 9 positions match TRBD1. This CDR3 has 15 amino acids. The V and J ends lost 6 bases and 2 bases, in that order; junction bases with no gene match: 8. CDR1 is SGHRS, CDR2 YFSETQ, per germline. The CDR3: CASTETGTGQETQYF. The CDR3 nucleotides read TGCGCCAGCACCGAAACAGGGACAGGGCAAGAGACCCAGTACTTC.

This clone appeared a few times. The rearrangement joins TRBV4-1 to TRBJ1-3; 9 nucleotides line up with TRBD1. CDR3 length equals 18 residues. J was trimmed by 4 bases and V by 1 base; bases with no gene match: 11. The V gene's germline CDR1 is MGHRA and CDR2 YSYEKL. CDR3 protein: CASSQGISGTGSGNTIYF. For the CDR3, the DNA is TGCGCCAGCAGCCAAGGAATCTCCGGGACAGGGTCAGGAAACACCATATATTTT.